This passage covers 30 T cell receptor beta chains from one sample sequenced in a study of T cells in Graves' hyperthyroidism and ophthalmopathy. Authors of the study amplified TCR beta CDR3 regions from RNA transcripts. A first-round RT-PCR of the TCR CDR3 used the HTBI primer set. TCRdb re-derived calls from the multiplex PCR reads in MiXCR, one entry per CDR3 protein. This sample has about 640,000 distinct CDR3 sequences, with less than 25% found just once. Sequenced: blood. The source of these receptors is a man aged 25 to 45 with Graves' ophthalmopathy.

V and J are TRBV27 and TRBJ2-7; D is possibly TRBD2 (7 bases). This CDR3 is built from 14 residues. The germline CDR1 and CDR2 sequences are MNHEY and SMNVEV (reference sequence). V was shortened by 5 bases and J by 4 bases, with 15 bases between the two germline ends. The CDR3 DNA is TGTGCCAGCAGTCTACAGGGACTACGTTACGAGCAGTACTTC. Its translation: CASSLQGLRYEQYF.

This clonotype was detected only a few times. The chain links TRBV2 to TRBJ1-2; 12 bases agree with TRBD1. CDR3 length: 14 amino acids. J lost 5 bases, V lost 7 bases, and 5 bases had no gene match. Germline values: CDR1 SNHLY, CDR2 FYNNEI. CDR3 region: CASKRDRGLYGYTF. The CDR3, as DNA: TGTGCCAGCAAGCGGGACAGGGGGCTTTATGGCTACACCTTC.

Ten or more counts support this clonotype. The chain joins TRBV20-1 to TRBJ2-1; 8 nucleotides match TRBD1. Trimming cost V 1 base and J 6 bases; bases outside gene matches: 8. Germline values: CDR1 DFQATT, CDR2 SNEGSKA (reference sequence). CDR3 length: 15 amino acids. CDR3 DNA sequence: TGCAGTGCTAGAGGACCAGGGGGCGCCGGCAATGAGCAGTTCTTC. Protein: CSARGPGGAGNEQFF.

This clonotype came up many times. The rearrangement joins TRBV7-2 to TRBJ2-2; D gene unclear. Germline values: CDR1 SGHTA, CDR2 FQGNSA. V dropped 3 bases and J dropped 5 bases, with 7 bases sitting between them. CDR3 size: 13 residues. The CDR3 spells CASSFKGTGELFF. In nucleotides, the CDR3 is TGTGCCAGCAGCTTCAAAGGGACCGGGGAGCTGTTTTTT.

The V and J genes are TRBV7-9 and TRBJ1-2; 8 bases agree with TRBD1. CDR3 size: 15 residues. Germline CDR1 SEHNR, CDR2 FQNEAQ (reference sequence). With V trimmed by 4 bases and J by 4 bases, 8 bases remained unmatched. CDR3 in DNA: TGTGCCAGCAGCTCCCGTCAGGGGGCCGTCTATGGCTACACCTTC. Its translation is CASSSRQGAVYGYTF.

The chain employs TRBV5-1 and TRBJ2-2; 9 nucleotides match TRBD1. Looked up from germline, CDR1 is SGHRS and CDR2 is YFSETQ. J lost 13 bases, V lost 4 bases, and 2 bases had no gene match. The CDR3 covers 11 residues. The CDR3 coding sequence is TGCGCCAGCAGCCGGGACAGGGTGCTGTTTTTT. Translation gives CASSRDRVLFF.

This clonotype was counted between two and nine times. The V call is TRBV19, the J call TRBJ1-5, with D unresolved. The germline CDR1 and CDR2 sequences are LNHDA and SQIVND (reference sequence). CDR3 size: 15 residues. V dropped 8 bases and J dropped 4 bases, with 18 bases sitting between them. The CDR3 spells CASSVLAGGNQPQHF. DNA for the CDR3: TGTGCCAGTTCCGTCCTGGCAGGCGGAAATCAGCCCCAGCATTTT. The full variable domain, completed using reference TRBV19 and TRBJ1-5, is DGGITQSPKYLFRKEGQNVTLSCEQNLNHDAMYWYRQDPGQGLRLIYYSQIVNDFQKGDIAEGYSVSREKKESFPLTVTSAQKNPTAFYLCASSVLAGGNQPQHFGDGTRLSIL.

V usage is TRBV27 and J usage is TRBJ1-5; 9 bases fit TRBD1. Germline CDR1 MNHEY, CDR2 SMNVEV (reference sequence). Losses at the gene ends were 5 bases for V and 6 bases for J; bases not matched to a gene: 5. The CDR3 consists of 14 residues. CDR3 amino acids: CASSTRQGVQPQHF. CDR3 sequence (DNA): TGTGCCAGCAGTACGCGACAGGGGGTTCAGCCCCAGCATTTT.

The V and J genes are TRBV14 and TRBJ2-7, with D unclear. Trimming left V 1 base short and J 2 bases short, with 12 bases between. The CDR3 is 15 residues long. Per the germline V gene, CDR1 is SGHDN and CDR2 is FVKESK. CDR3 sequence: CASSQGAGLTYEQYF. The CDR3 nucleotides read TGTGCCAGCAGCCAAGGGGCTGGCCTTACCTACGAGCAGTACTTC.

Remarks on this clonotype: A much larger clonotype is one base distant, so this may be a read error. V gene TRBV2 combines with J gene TRBJ1-1, with a tentative D call TRBD1 (6 bases). The CDR3 extends over 14 amino acids. Looked up from germline, CDR1 is SNHLY and CDR2 is FYNNEI. The DNA for the CDR3 is TGTGCCAGCAGGCAAGGGGGACAAAACACTGGAGCTTTCTTT. Protein sequence: CASRQGGQNTGAFF.

This chain joins TRBV14 and TRBJ1-1; D is ambiguous. Germline values: CDR1 SGHDN, CDR2 FVKESK. The CDR3 sequence is 15 residues long. The germline V and J ends were trimmed by 3 bases and 1 base, with 12 bases remaining between them. The CDR3 region has the DNA TGTGCCAGCAGCCACTCTGGGGAACCGAACACTGAAGCTTTCTTT. Translated, it gives CASSHSGEPNTEAFF.

This clonotype was seen many times. The chain employs TRBV6-5 and TRBJ2-5, with TRBD2 matching over 7 bases. The CDR3 runs 15 residues. Germline V gives CDR1 MNHEY, CDR2 SVGAGI. The ends lost 3 bases at V and 4 bases at J; junction bases unmatched: 8. Here the CDR3 reads CASSYRVGGVETQYF. CDR3 coding DNA: TGTGCCAGCAGTTATCGGGTGGGAGGGGTAGAGACCCAGTACTTC.

J is TRBJ2-1 and V is TRBV13, with D perhaps being TRBD1 or TRBD2 (5 bases each). The CDR3 is 16 amino acids. Germline V gene sequence: CDR1 PRHDT, CDR2 FYEKMQ (reference sequence). The V end was cut by 4 bases, the J end by 8 bases, with 21 bases between. CDR3: CASSSRSGSSVHEQFF. CDR3 nucleotide sequence: TGTGCCAGCAGCTCCCGCTCAGGGAGCTCGGTGCATGAGCAGTTCTTC.

In its sample, this clonotype was seen many times. This chain links TRBV5-1 with TRBJ2-7; D call uncertain. The CDR3 is made up of 14 amino acids. Germline V lookup: CDR1 SGHRS, CDR2 YFSETQ. The V end lost 1 base, the J end lost 7 bases, and 15 bases lay between the germline ends. CDR3 DNA sequence: TGCGCCAGCAGCTTGAACGGCGGTCTGGGGGAGCAGTACTTC. It specifies CASSLNGGLGEQYF.

This clonotype showed up many times. The CDR3 sequence is CASSTQSYGYTF. The CDR3 nucleotides read TGTGCCAGCAGCACCCAAAGTTATGGCTACACCTTC. The chain joins TRBV7-9 to TRBJ1-2, with no clear D. The germline CDR1 and CDR2 sequences are SEHNR and FQNEAQ (reference sequence). V was cut by 5 bases and J by 5 bases, with 9 bases left in between. CDR3 size: 12 residues.

This chain connects TRBV10-3 to TRBJ2-3; the D call may be TRBD1 or TRBD2 (6 bases each). This CDR3 is built from 16 residues. Looked up from germline, CDR1 is ENHRY and CDR2 is SYGVKD. Between the trimmed V and J ends, which lost 0 bases and 3 bases, there was a span of 13 bases. CDR3 region: CAISESRGQSTDTQYF. In DNA form, the CDR3 reads TGTGCCATCAGTGAGTCCCGGGGGCAGTCGACAGATACGCAGTATTTT.

The chain combines TRBV20-1 with TRBJ1-5, with D possibly being TRBD1 (6 bases). This CDR3 region has 18 residues. CDR1 is DFQATT, CDR2 SNEGSKA, per germline (reference sequence). V lost 0 bases to trimming and J lost 0 bases, with 18 bases between them. CDR3 region: CSAREGSRGGDSNQPQHF. The DNA of the CDR3 is TGCAGTGCTAGAGAAGGAAGTAGGGGGGGGGATAGCAATCAGCCCCAGCATTTT.

This clonotype was counted many times. V gene TRBV7-2 combines with J gene TRBJ2-1; 8 bases line up with TRBD2. CDR3 length: 14 residues. The germline gives CDR1 SGHTA, CDR2 FQGNSA. Trimming at V came to 5 bases and at J to 10 bases, leaving 10 bases not matched to a gene. This CDR3 is CASSATAGVGEQFF. CDR3 nucleotide sequence: TGTGCCAGCAGCGCGACAGCGGGAGTGGGGGAGCAGTTCTTC.

This clonotype was observed a handful of times. The chain joins TRBV6-2 or TRBV6-3 to TRBJ2-7; possible D gene TRBD2, 6 bases. V was cut by 7 bases and J by 0 bases, with 13 bases left in between. The CDR3 extends over 14 amino acids. Germline V gene sequence: CDR1 MNHEY, CDR2 SVGEGT. As DNA, the CDR3 is TGTGCCAGCATATCTAGCGCGAGCTCCTACGAGCAGTACTTC. Its protein is CASISSASSYEQYF.

This rearrangement joins TRBV27 to TRBJ2-1; D tentatively reads TRBD1 or TRBD2 (5 bases each). The CDR3 length is 15 residues. V was pared by 6 bases and J by 2 bases, with 14 bases between. Germline V gene lookup returns CDR1 MNHEY and CDR2 SMNVEV (reference sequence). The CDR3 loop reads CASSLGTLTYNEQFF. The CDR3 coding sequence is TGTGCCAGCAGCCTCGGGACCCTGACCTACAATGAGCAGTTCTTC.

The J gene is TRBJ2-1, the V gene TRBV6-4; D may match TRBD1 or TRBD2 (5 bases each). The germline gives CDR1 MRHNA, CDR2 SNTAGT. The CDR3 is 13 amino acids. Trimming stripped 10 bases from V and 5 bases from J, with 15 bases between. The CDR3 here is CATSSGPNNEQFF. The DNA of the CDR3 is TGTGCCACCTCTTCGGGGCCGAACAATGAGCAGTTCTTC.

This clonotype was counted a few times. This chain joins TRBV7-9 and TRBJ1-4; D not certain. There are 12 residues in the CDR3. Trimming took 1 base from V and 8 from J, leaving 5 bases between them. Germline-derived CDR1 and CDR2 are SEHNR and FQNEAQ (reference sequence). CDR3 sequence reads: CASSLEPEKLFF. CDR3 coding DNA: TGTGCCAGCAGCTTAGAGCCAGAAAAACTGTTTTTT.

The chain is built from TRBV24-1 and TRBJ2-1; 7 bases agree with TRBD2. Per the germline V gene, CDR1 is KGHDR and CDR2 is SFDVKD. Trimming took 3 bases from V and 9 from J; bases not matched to a gene: 4. The length of the CDR3 is 13 residues. The CDR3 DNA reads TGTGCCACCAGTGATGGAGGGAGGGGTGAGCAGTTCTTC. This translates into CATSDGGRGEQFF.

This clonotype was observed many times. The chain couples TRBV12-3 or TRBV12-4 to TRBJ1-5; D call uncertain. The CDR3 sequence is 13 residues long. Between the trimmed V and J ends, which lost 5 bases and 5 bases, there was a span of 10 bases. The CDR3 nucleotides are TGTGCCAGCAGTCTCACATGGGATCAGCCCCAGCATTTT. Its protein is CASSLTWDQPQHF.

This clonotype was seen a handful of times. This chain links TRBV20-1 with TRBJ2-3, with a possible D match to TRBD1 (6 bases). The CDR3 length is 14 residues. CDR1 and CDR2 from the germline V gene are DFQATT and SNEGSKA (reference sequence). Trimming cost V 6 bases and J 6 bases, with 19 bases left between them. CDR3 in DNA: TGCAGTGCGGGGCTGCAGGGGATCTCGGATACGCAGTATTTT. It is translated as CSAGLQGISDTQYF.

This clonotype was found a few times. The chain is built from TRBV3-1 and TRBJ1-5; TRBD1 matches 9 bases. The germline CDR1 and CDR2 sequences are LGHDT and YNNKEL (reference sequence). The CDR3 is 14 residues long. V shed 6 bases, J shed 7 bases, and the junction held 7 bases outside the gene matches. The CDR3 nucleotides read TGTGCCAGCAGAGTGACAGGGGGAAGGCAGCCCCAGCATTTT. Amino acid sequence: CASRVTGGRQPQHF.

The CDR3 sequence is CSAPRGGRVDEQYF. The DNA of the CDR3 is TGCAGTGCTCCTCGTGGGGGGCGCGTTGACGAGCAGTACTTC. This chain joins TRBV20-1 and TRBJ2-7; perhaps D is TRBD1 or TRBD2 (6 bases each). Trimming took off 5 bases at V and 5 bases at J, with 19 bases between the two ends. The CDR3 is made up of 14 amino acids. CDR1 and CDR2 from the germline V gene are DFQATT and SNEGSKA (reference sequence).

This clonotype was seen many times. The chain joins TRBV7-8 to TRBJ2-5, with 13 bases identical to TRBD2. The CDR3 extends over 20 amino acids. Germline V gene data show CDR1 as SGHVS and CDR2 as FQNEAQ. J gave up 5 bases and V 2 bases, and 17 bases lay outside the gene matches. CDR3 sequence: CASSLRGDGLAGAGSETQYF. The CDR3 region has the DNA TGTGCCAGCAGCTTAAGAGGTGATGGACTAGCGGGAGCAGGGTCCGAGACCCAGTACTTC.

In this sample, this clonotype turned up a few times. The CDR3 nucleotides read TGTGCCAGCAGCCCGGACAGGGGGATCTACAATGAGCAGTTCTTC. Protein product: CASSPDRGIYNEQFF. The chain links TRBV11-2 to TRBJ2-1; 10 bases map to TRBD1. The trim removed 5 bases at V and 3 bases at J, leaving 4 bases unmatched. Germline V gene sequence: CDR1 SGHAT, CDR2 FQNNGV. The CDR3 contains 15 residues.

This clonotype appeared many times. V usage is TRBV10-3 and J usage is TRBJ2-5, with D perhaps matching TRBD1 or TRBD2 (6 bases each). The germline gives CDR1 ENHRY, CDR2 SYGVKD. Trimming took 0 bases from V and 2 from J, leaving 7 bases between them. This CDR3 has 14 residues. This chain's CDR3 is CAISESGGQETQYF. The CDR3 bases are TGTGCCATCAGTGAGTCAGGGGGGCAAGAGACCCAGTACTTC.